The rows below give T cell receptor beta chains drawn from one sample of a study of beta chain features in type 1 diabetes. Here immunoSEQ multiplex PCR was the method, and the copy in TCRdb shows in-frame clones only, minus some. The sample yields around 300,000 clones, 14% seen once. Sequenced sample: central memory CD4+ T cells from blood. These receptors were collected from a man aged 25 to 40 in good health. Both conserved end residues are part of each CDR3. The D gene is left open where the match is weak. A clone size is listed for some rows: how often the clone was seen (once, few, many), or a class if it is expanded.

NA	TRBV7-8	TRBJ1-4	few	TGTGCCAGCAGGCAGGTAGCGGAAAAACTGTTTTTT	CASRQVAEKLFF
NA	TRBV20-1	TRBJ2-1	few	TGCAGTGCTAGAGTAGAGCCTGAGCAGTTCTTC	CSARVEPEQFF
NA	TRBV12-5	TRBJ2-3	NA	TGTGCTAGTGGTTTGGTAAGGGGAGATACGCAGTATTTT	CASGLVRGDTQYF
NA	TRBV9	TRBJ1-1	NA	TGTGCCAGCAGCGTAGCAGGGTCCAACACTGAAGCTTTCTTT	CASSVAGSNTEAFF
TRBD1	TRBV5-1	TRBJ1-5	few	TGCGCCAGCAGCCTCGGACAGGGGGCTAGTCAGCCCCAGCATTTT	CASSLGQGASQPQHF
NA	TRBV11-3	TRBJ2-3	few	TGTGCCAGCAGAGGACAGGCGGGGAGGGCCACAGATACGCAGTATTTT	CASRGQAGRATDTQYF
NA	TRBV2	TRBJ2-5	few	TGTGCCAGCAGTGTATTAGGGGTAGAGACCCAGTACTTC	CASSVLGVETQYF
TRBD2	TRBV5-4	TRBJ2-7	NA	TGTGCCAGCAGCTTATCTAGCGGGGGATCCTACGAGCAGTACTTC	CASSLSSGGSYEQYF
NA	TRBV27	TRBJ2-7	few	TGTGCCAGCAGTTTCCGGGGACCTCCCTACGAGCAGTACTTC	CASSFRGPPYEQYF
TRBD1	TRBV28	TRBJ2-3	NA	TGTGCCAGCACCCGAGCAGGGGGCGCGACAGATACGCAGTATTTT	CASTRAGGATDTQYF
TRBD2	TRBV19	TRBJ2-1	few	TGTGCCAGTAACGAACTAGCGGGAGGTAACGGGGAGCAGTTCTTC	CASNELAGGNGEQFF
NA	TRBV15	TRBJ2-2	NA	TGTGCCACCAGCAGAGGTGGACAGTCCGGGGAGCTGTTTTTT	CATSRGGQSGELFF
NA	TRBV2	TRBJ2-3	NA	TGTGCCAGCAGTGAGAACACCCGTAGCACAGATACGCAGTATTTT	CASSENTRSTDTQYF
NA	TRBV6-1	TRBJ2-6	NA	TGTGCCAGCAGTGATTATAGCTTTTCTGGGGCCAACGTCCTGACTTTC	CASSDYSFSGANVLTF
NA	TRBV28	TRBJ1-5	few	TGTGCCAGCGTTAGAGGGTTCAATCAGCCCCAGCATTTT	CASVRGFNQPQHF
NA	TRBV5-1	TRBJ2-3	NA	TGCGCCAGCGGCCCCCGAGCCGTCACAGATACGCAGTATTTT	CASGPRAVTDTQYF
NA	TRBV11-2	TRBJ2-3	few	TGTGCCAGCAGCCCAACAGATACGCAGTATTTT	CASSPTDTQYF
TRBD1	TRBV13	TRBJ1-2	NA	TGTGCCAGCAGCTTAGGAGACAGGGGGCGAGGCTACACCTTC	CASSLGDRGRGYTF
NA	TRBV9	TRBJ1-5	few	TGTGCCAGCAGCGGCGGGGCCGATAGCAATCAGCCCCAGCATTTT	CASSGGADSNQPQHF
TRBD2	TRBV7-2	TRBJ2-3	NA	TGTGCCAGCAGCCAGCGGGAGGACGGCACAGATACGCAGTATTTT	CASSQREDGTDTQYF
NA	TRBV30	TRBJ1-5	few	TGTGCCTGGTCTCGCCAAAGCAATCAGCCCCAGCATTTT	CAWSRQSNQPQHF
TRBD1	TRBV12-5	TRBJ2-5	few	TGTGCTAGTGGTAAGGGACAGTACCAAGAGACCCAGTACTTC	CASGKGQYQETQYF
NA	TRBV2	TRBJ1-5	NA	TGTGCCAGCAGTGATCTAGGGAAGGCAAGTCAGCCCCAGCATTTT	CASSDLGKASQPQHF
TRBD1	TRBV9	TRBJ1-2	NA	TGTGCCAGCAGCGTAGCTGTAGGGGGCGGAGGCTACACCTTC	CASSVAVGGGGYTF
NA	TRBV4-1	TRBJ1-2	NA	TGCGCCAGCAGCCAAGATGGGCCAGGAGGACGGGGCTACACCTTC	CASSQDGPGGRGYTF
NA	TRBV5-1	TRBJ2-5	few	TGCGCCAGCAGCTTGGGGACGGCGGAAGGGGAGACCCAGTACTTC	CASSLGTAEGETQYF
NA	TRBV5-4	TRBJ1-1	few	TGTGCCAGCAGCTTAGGCGGTTCAGCTTTCTTT	CASSLGGSAFF
NA	TRBV7-2	TRBJ1-5	NA	TGTGCCAGCAGCCAGACGGGCTACAATCAGCCCCAGCATTTT	CASSQTGYNQPQHF
TRBD1	TRBV7-9	TRBJ1-4	NA	TGTGCCAGCAGTACAAACAGGGGGCTTGATGAAAAACTGTTTTTT	CASSTNRGLDEKLFF
NA	TRBV2	TRBJ1-6	few	TGTGCCAGCAAGGTGACAGACAATTCACCCCTCCACTTT	CASKVTDNSPLHF
NA	TRBV7-9	TRBJ2-3	NA	TGTGCCAGCAGCCAGGGGGGTTCTAGCACAGATACGCAGTATTTT	CASSQGGSSTDTQYF
NA	TRBV20-1	TRBJ1-1	NA	TGCAGTGCGGCGCGGACTGAAGCTTTCTTT	CSAARTEAFF
NA	TRBV7-2	TRBJ2-1	NA	TGTGCCAGCAGCTCCAGGGCCCTCTCCTACAATGAGCAGTTCTTC	CASSSRALSYNEQFF
NA	TRBV6-5	TRBJ1-2	once	TGTGCCAGCAGAATAACGCCGACAGCTAACTATGGCTACACCTTC	CASRITPTANYGYTF
TRBD1	TRBV18	TRBJ1-5	few	TGTGCCAGCTCACCCGCGGGGACAGGGGGCCGTCAGCCCCAGCATTTT	CASSPAGTGGRQPQHF
TRBD1	TRBV6-5	TRBJ1-2	few	TGTGCCAGCAGCACAGGGGTTTATGGCTACACCTTC	CASSTGVYGYTF
TRBD1	TRBV7-2	TRBJ1-1	few	TGTGCCAGCAGGTTGGGGACAGGGTTGAACACTGAAGCTTTCTTT	CASRLGTGLNTEAFF
NA	TRBV21-1	TRBJ2-1	NA	TGTGCCAGCAGCAGTTGGCCGGACAGGGAAGATGAGCAGTTCTTC	CASSSWPDREDEQFF
NA	TRBV21-1	TRBJ2-1	NA	TGTGCCAGCAGCAACCCGGACATGATAAAGCAGTTCTTC	CASSNPDMIKQFF
NA	TRBV10-1	TRBJ2-3	NA	TGCGCCAGCAGTGAGTCGACGAGACTTCCAGATACGCAGTATTTT	CASSESTRLPDTQYF
NA	TRBV15	TRBJ2-5	NA	TGTGCCACCAGCAGGGTAACTGGGACACAAGAGACCCAGTACTTC	CATSRVTGTQETQYF
NA	TRBV18	TRBJ1-2	NA	TGTGCCAGCTCCCCGGGGCAGGAAGGAGGCTATGGCTACACCTTC	CASSPGQEGGYGYTF
TRBD2	TRBV4-3	TRBJ2-1	NA	TGCGCCAGCAGACGGACTAGCGGGGGAAACAATGAGCAGTTCTTC	CASRRTSGGNNEQFF